This entry features one T cell receptor (beta chain) sequence. Antigen unknown. CDR1 is LNHDA and CDR2 is SQIVND in the germline V gene (reference sequence). Deletions cut 6 bases from V and 2 bases from J, with 14 bases between. CDR3 length: 14 residues. The data are from a study of T cell responses to AZD1222 COVID-19 vaccine. General observations from the study: At baseline, just 5 or 6 AZD1222 recipients tested seropositive. Donors were mostly white British, more females; clonal diversity possibly underestimated. Among spike-specific TCRs, nearly half reportedly target unmutated variant regions.

Profiled with immunoSEQ multiplex PCR; TCRdb holds only in-frame clones, not every one. The sample lists tens of thousands of clones; roughly 87% were seen once. This sequence was found in an adult in good health. The material was peripheral blood, obtained on day 0 of AZD1222 vaccination. The genes are TRBV19 and TRBJ2-7; D is tentatively TRBD1 or TRBD2 (5 bases each). Written as DNA, the CDR3 is TGTGCCAGTAGCCCTCCGGGGCGACCCTACGAGCAGTACTTC. Translated: CASSPPGRPYEQYF. Variable domain in full (rest from reference TRBV19 and TRBJ2-7): DGGITQSPKYLFRKEGQNVTLSCEQNLNHDAMYWYRQDPGQGLRLIYYSQIVNDFQKGDIAEGYSVSREKKESFPLTVTSAQKNPTAFYLCASSPPGRPYEQYFGPGTRLTVT.